This T cell receptor beta chain was sequenced in a study of shared clonotypes between healthy human individuals (dated by TCRdb to the early 2020s). As for the study more broadly: The cohort comprised two women and three men aged 18 to 49 years. Per donor, three plates each were used for CD4 naive and CD4 memory, two for CD8 naive, and one for CD8 memory. To estimate repertoire size and how much clonotypes are shared between individuals, the study performed deep sequencing of blood TCR repertoires from about 5 healthy adults. Different laboratories and diverse techniques were used to prepare libraries and sequence TCR repertoires, to increase sequencing depth and limit assay-specific biases. Each donor's leukapheresis produced roughly between roughly 0.85 and 9.5 billion PBMCs.

General conclusions and limits of the study: Even with the large sequencing depth, rarefaction of the sorted-subset datasets indicated that sequencing was incomplete. Sampling was restricted to blood, and TCR repertoires in tissues likely differ from the TCR repertoires found in blood. Based on pairwise subsampling, the degree of clonotype sharing among donors was expected to be affected by sequencing depth. Larger estimated clonotype richness was generally found for naive subsets than for memory subsets. Because the study included a small number of donors, the genetic and exposure-history diversity represented was limited. Sharing across a few donors was observed for roughly 5% of naive CD4, 3.5% of naive CD8, roughly 2.3% of memory CD4, and roughly 0.4% of memory CD8 clonotypes. Higher generation probabilities were observed for clonotypes shared by all four sorted-subset donors than for non-shared clonotypes.

Trimming removed 3 bases from V and 1 base from J; the gene matches leave 4 bases unexplained. In the germline V gene, CDR1 corresponds to SGHRS and CDR2 to YFSETQ. Including the terminal cysteine and phenylalanine, the CDR3 comprises 15 residues. Just CDR3 DNA is preserved here, 45 bases in frame from base 1. The donors were healthy, HIV-negative adults who had no recently reported acute infections or vaccinations. Only Caucasian adults living in Nashville, Tennessee, USA were represented among the donors. Magnetic negative selection was used to enrich CD4+ T cells, after which naive cells were positively selected on CD45RA and the negative fraction became the memory subset. Blood was obtained by leukapheresis, after which PBMCs were separated by Ficoll-Histopaque density gradient centrifugation and cryopreserved in liquid nitrogen vapor phase. Analytical flow cytometry was used to check the purity and quantity of every magnetically sorted T cell population. Each sorted fraction had its genomic DNA isolated and then quantified by UV absorbance on a Nanodrop 2000c.

Of note for this clone: Its antigen remains undetermined. No base quality values were provided; no much bigger clone lies one nucleotide off. At the DNA level, this CDR3 is encoded by other sequences in the same sample as well.

Using the deep immunoSEQ assay, TCR CDR3 regions were amplified from genomic DNA by multiplex PCR. Extracted genomic DNA from each cell subset was distributed evenly across all wells of several immunoSEQ 96-well plates, and each plate was treated as a replicate. Each replicate PCR for sorted subsets received roughly 200 ng genomic DNA, equal to about 30,000 T cell genomes. Purified libraries were quantified with a Qubit 3.0 fluorometer, sized on a Bioanalyzer 2100, and re-quantified with the KAPA Library Quantification kit. Every immunoSEQ 96-well plate was sequenced on a separate single-read 150-cycle Illumina NextSeq 550 flow cell. The authors' pipeline ran thus. Because only junctional sequences without quality scores were contained in the immunoSEQ output, filtering matching that applied to full-length reads could not be performed. To assign V/J genes and CDR3, sequences were annotated using PyIR, a Python wrapper for IgBLAST v1.9, with IMGT germline references. Reads with weak V/J assignments (E-value above 1e-6), missing CDR3, stop codons, out-of-frame junctions, or ambiguous translated residues were removed. V3J clonotypes were defined as sequences sharing the same inferred V gene, J gene, and CDR3 amino acid sequence. To compute the percentage overlap between repertoires, the number of shared unique clonotypes was divided by the size of the smaller repertoire. Repertoire richness was assessed with RTK rarefaction, the Chao1 estimator, and Recon v2.1 estimates of unobserved clonotypes. Generation probabilities for all TCRbeta clonotypes obtained by the gDNA method from several donors were computed using OLGA. TCRdb stores this immuneACCESS table with in-frame sequences only. Part of the clones is absent; in the studies checked, under half of the shortfall reflects unresolved V genes, and no reason is known for the rest. That table is the source of V, J and clone size, and D and trimming were worked out from the DNA. Present in this sample are more than 1.2 million clones, 97% to 99% of which were seen just once. The ten largest clones add up to around 0.38% of the sample.

This sequence was found in a man aged 30-40 years in good health. Sequences were obtained from naive CD4+ T cells sorted from blood. The sample's cell subset or site, from its label and the paper: CD45RA+ positively selected. The chain is assembled from TRBV5-1 and TRBJ2-7; 10 bases in the middle match TRBD2. The encoded CDR3 is CASSSLAGGSYEQYF. In nucleotides, the sequence is TGCGCCAGCAGCTCGTTAGCGGGAGGTTCCTACGAGCAGTACTTC. The variable domain in full, with residues beyond the CDR3 obtained from the reference TRBV5-1 and TRBJ2-7 genes, is KAGVTQTPRYLIKTRGQQVTLSCSPISGHRSVSWYQQTPGQGLQFLFEYFSETQRNKGNFPGRFSGRQFSNSRSEMNVSTLELGDSALYLCASSSLAGGSYEQYFGPGTRLTVT.